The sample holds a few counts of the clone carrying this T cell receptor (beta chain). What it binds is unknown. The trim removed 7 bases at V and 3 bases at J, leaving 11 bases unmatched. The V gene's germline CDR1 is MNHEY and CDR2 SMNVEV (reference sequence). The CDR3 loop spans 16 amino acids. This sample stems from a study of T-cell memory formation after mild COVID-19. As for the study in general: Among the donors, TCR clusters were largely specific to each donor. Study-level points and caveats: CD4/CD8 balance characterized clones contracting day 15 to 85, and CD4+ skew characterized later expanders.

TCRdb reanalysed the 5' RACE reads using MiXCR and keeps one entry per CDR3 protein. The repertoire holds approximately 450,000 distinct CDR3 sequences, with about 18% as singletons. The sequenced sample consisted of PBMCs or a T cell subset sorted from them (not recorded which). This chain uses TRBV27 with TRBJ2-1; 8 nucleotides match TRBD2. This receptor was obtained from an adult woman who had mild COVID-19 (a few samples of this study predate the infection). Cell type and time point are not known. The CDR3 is CASTSAGGGNYNEQFF. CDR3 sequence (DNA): TGTGCCAGCACCTCGGCGGGAGGAGGGAACTACAATGAGCAGTTCTTC.